This entry features one T cell receptor beta chain sequence. Its specificity is unknown. The CDR3 runs 18 residues. V was pared by 4 bases and J by 2 bases, with 17 bases of the junction left unmatched. Germline CDR1 and CDR2: MNHNS and SASEGT. Amplification used 60 Vbeta primers and 13 Jbeta primers. TCRdb's copy holds only in-frame clones and misses some; the assay was immunoSEQ multiplex PCR. Of 150,000 to 200,000 clones in the sample, roughly 84% were seen once. The sample comes from a study of cytomegalovirus exposure and HLA in healthy donors. Study-wide context: Caucasian-associated ancestry cluster membership applied to about four fifths of around 400 genotyped donors.

Study-wide results and limits: Fewer than 20,000 TCR beta sequences were associated with HLA alleles at 0.05 false discovery rate in a later analysis. An apparent linkage of common viral pathogens to several of the most significant clusters emerged in a later analysis.

The sample was PBMCs. The receptor comes from a girl under three years old in good health and CMV-seronegative. The chain links TRBV6-1 to TRBJ2-7; 7 bases map to TRBD2. The CDR3 bases are TGTGCCAGCAGTGGTAACAAAATTAAGGGGAGGGTCCCCTACGAGCAGTACTTC. Its protein is CASSGNKIKGRVPYEQYF.